This T cell receptor (beta chain) was recorded in a study of cytomegalovirus exposure and HLA in healthy donors. The PCR made use of 60 Vbeta and 13 Jbeta primers. Sequencing was performed with immunoSEQ multiplex PCR; in TCRdb, only in-frame clones are kept and a portion is missing. The sample holds 150,000 or so clones; 76% are singletons and the top ten take around 0.71%. As for this clone: Other DNA sequences from this sample encode an identical CDR3 as well.

This CDR3 contains 14 residues. Germline V CDR1 and CDR2: SGHNT, YYREEE (reference sequence). The junction had 2 bases not matched to a gene; V was cut back by 3 bases and J by 5 bases. This clonotype originated in a female donor in good health and CMV-seronegative. Sequencing input: PBMCs. The V gene is TRBV5-4, the J gene TRBJ2-7; TRBD2 matches 13 bases. The CDR3 nucleotides read TGTGCCAGCAGCTCGGGACTAGCGGGACACGAGCAGTACTTC. Protein sequence: CASSSGLAGHEQYF.